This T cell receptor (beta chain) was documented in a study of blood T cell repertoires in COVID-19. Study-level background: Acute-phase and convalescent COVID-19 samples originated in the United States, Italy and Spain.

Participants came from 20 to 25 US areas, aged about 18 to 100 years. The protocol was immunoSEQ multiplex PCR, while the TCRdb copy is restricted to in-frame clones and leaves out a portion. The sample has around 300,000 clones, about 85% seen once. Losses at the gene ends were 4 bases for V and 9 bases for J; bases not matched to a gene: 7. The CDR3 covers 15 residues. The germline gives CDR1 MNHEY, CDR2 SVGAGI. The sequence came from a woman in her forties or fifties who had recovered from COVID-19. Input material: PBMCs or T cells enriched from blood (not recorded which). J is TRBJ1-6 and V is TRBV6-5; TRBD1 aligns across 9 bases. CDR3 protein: CASSWSQGARSPLHF. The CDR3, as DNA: TGTGCCAGCAGTTGGTCACAGGGGGCGCGTTCACCCCTCCACTTT.